This entry lists 6 T cell receptor beta chains sequenced from one sample in a study of blood T cell repertoires in COVID-19. Profiled with immunoSEQ multiplex PCR; TCRdb holds only in-frame clones, not every one. The sample holds fewer than 250,000 clones, 83% seen once. Sequenced: peripheral blood. The receptors shown here come from a middle-aged woman with active or convalescent COVID-19.

The gene calls are TRBV7-9 and TRBJ2-7, with 9 bases identical to TRBD1. This CDR3 has 15 residues. CDR1 SEHNR and CDR2 FQNEAQ come from the germline V gene (reference sequence). V shed 2 bases, J shed 6 bases, and the junction held 8 bases outside the gene matches. Here the CDR3 reads CASSLLGTGTREQYF. The CDR3 DNA reads TGTGCCAGCAGCTTACTTGGGACAGGGACCCGCGAGCAGTACTTC.

The rearrangement links TRBV5-6 to TRBJ1-2; D is possibly TRBD1 (6 bases). Trimming left V 4 bases short and J 2 bases short, with 18 bases between. This CDR3 has 16 residues. In germline, CDR1 is SGHDT, CDR2 YYEEEE. In DNA form, the CDR3 reads TGTGCCAGCAGCCACGGGGGGGCAGGGTCAAACTATGGCTACACCTTC. Translation: CASSHGGAGSNYGYTF.

The chain joins TRBV9 to TRBJ2-4; 8 bases match TRBD1. V shed 0 bases, J shed 9 bases, and the junction held 14 bases outside the gene matches. CDR3 size: 17 residues. Germline lookup yields CDR1 SGDLS and CDR2 YYNGEE. This chain's CDR3 is CASSVAPNPGQGGIQYF. In nucleotides, the CDR3 is TGTGCCAGCAGCGTAGCTCCGAACCCTGGACAGGGTGGCATTCAGTACTTC.

The count of this clone is one. V gene TRBV6-5 combines with J gene TRBJ1-4; D ambiguous. Germline CDR1 and CDR2: MNHEY and SVGAGI. V was clipped by 2 bases and J by 8 bases, with 15 bases between them. The CDR3 loop spans 15 amino acids. The CDR3 protein is CASSYRSGRREKLFF. CDR3 nucleotide sequence: TGTGCCAGCAGTTACCGCTCGGGTCGGAGGGAAAAACTGTTTTTT.

The chain employs TRBV28 and TRBJ1-2; 9 bases are a match to TRBD1. The CDR3 extends over 14 amino acids. Per germline, CDR1 MDHEN and CDR2 SYDVKM. The V gene end was trimmed by 5 bases and the J gene end by 4 bases; junction bases not matched to a gene: 5. CDR3 sequence reads: CASSAGQGIYGYTF. CDR3 in DNA: TGTGCCAGCAGTGCTGGACAGGGGATCTATGGCTACACCTTC.

The chain joins TRBV4-2 to TRBJ2-7, with a tentative D call TRBD1 (5 bases). Trimming shortened V by 0 bases and J by 3 bases, and 12 bases separated the two germline ends. The CDR3 contains 15 residues. CDR1 and CDR2 from the germline V gene are LGHNA and YNFKEQ. CDR3 nucleotides: TGTGCCAGCAGCCAAGATTGGTCACAGGACTACGAGCAGTACTTC. This gives the protein CASSQDWSQDYEQYF.